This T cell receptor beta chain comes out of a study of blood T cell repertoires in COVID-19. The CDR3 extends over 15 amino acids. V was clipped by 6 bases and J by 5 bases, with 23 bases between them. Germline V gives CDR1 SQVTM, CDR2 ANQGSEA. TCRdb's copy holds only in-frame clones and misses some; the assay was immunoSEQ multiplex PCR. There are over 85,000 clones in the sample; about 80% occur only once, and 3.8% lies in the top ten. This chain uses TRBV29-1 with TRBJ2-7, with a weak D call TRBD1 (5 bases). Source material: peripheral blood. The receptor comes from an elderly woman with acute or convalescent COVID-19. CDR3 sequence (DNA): TGCAGCGTGGCTGGTTGGGGCAGGCCTCTGGACGAGCAGTACTTC. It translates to CSVAGWGRPLDEQYF.